Sequencing of this T cell receptor beta chain was carried out in a study of CD8+CD57+ T cells in acquired aplastic anemia. As for the study in general: CD4+ and CD8+ cells, once sorted, gave DNA averaging around 3.2 ug. Study results and caveats: Sharing between patients and controls was observed for twenty-nine CD8+ CDR3 sequences.

Ten or more counts support this clonotype. Its antigen is undetermined. The CDR3 contains 14 residues. V dropped 4 bases and J dropped 4 bases, with 15 bases sitting between them. Germline lookup yields CDR1 SGHRS and CDR2 YFSETQ. It was genomic DNA that served as the template for profiling TCR beta VDJ and CDR3. TCRdb independently ran MiXCR on the reads; one entry per CDR3 protein. The sample records more than 150,000 distinct CDR3 sequences, around 50% being singletons. Before being chosen for sequencing, patients had shown CD8+CD57+ cell expansion by flow cytometry. No therapy had been given to the patients at the time of blood sampling.

The J gene is TRBJ2-7, the V gene TRBV5-1; D is undetermined. The sequence was obtained from a human donor with aplastic anemia. What was sequenced was sorted CD4+, CD8+, or CD8+CD57+ T cells (not recorded which) from PBMCs. The CDR3 loop is CASSAEPKSYEQYF. For the CDR3, the DNA is TGCGCCAGCAGCGCAGAGCCTAAGAGTTACGAGCAGTACTTC.